The next 27 T cell receptor beta chains were all read from a single sample in a study of T cell clonality in common variable immunodeficiency. Profiled with immunoSEQ multiplex PCR; TCRdb holds only in-frame clones, not every one. Singletons are absent from the sample, which has about 32,000 clones. Sequenced sample: peripheral blood mononuclear cells. The source is a person aged 18-70 years in good health.

This clone was detected ten times or more. Sequencing ends 3 residues short of the CDR3 end; the germline J gene provides the rest. The rearrangement links TRBV19 to TRBJ1-1; 7 nucleotides align to TRBD1. This CDR3 has 13 residues. The junction had 7 bases not matched to a gene; V was cut back by 5 bases and J by 7 bases. CDR1 is LNHDA, CDR2 SQIVND, per germline (reference sequence). The covered CDR3 bases are TGTGCCAGTAGTGTACAGGGGCTAGATGAA. Protein sequence: CASSVQGLDE. The whole CDR3 protein is CASSVQGLDEAFF.

This clone was counted at least ten times. The read stops 3 residues short of the end of the CDR3; the missing end is completed from the germline J gene. This chain uses TRBV11-3 with TRBJ1-2; D call uncertain. The germline V and J ends were trimmed by 5 bases and 7 bases, with 11 bases remaining between them. CDR1 and CDR2 from the germline V gene are SGHNT and YENEEA. This CDR3 has 12 amino acids. The CDR3 is CASSPGGSGYTF. CDR3 DNA (partial): TGTGCCAGCAGCCCCGGCGGCTCTGGC.

There are many counts of this clone. The read is 3 residues too short to cover the CDR3 end, so that end is filled in from the germline J gene. This chain uses TRBV9 with TRBJ2-7; D ambiguous. Trimming removed 0 bases from V and 2 bases from J, with 9 bases in between. Germline V gene sequence: CDR1 SGDLS, CDR2 YYNGEE. The CDR3 totals 14 residues. This CDR3 is CASSVALGTYEQYF. The CDR3 bases that were read are TGTGCCAGCAGCGTAGCTCTAGGAACCTACGAG. The full variable domain, with the rest looked up from reference TRBV9 and TRBJ2-7, is DSGVTQTPKHLITATGQRVTLRCSPRSGDLSVYWYQQSLDQGLQFLIQYYNGEERAKGNILERFSAQQFPDLHSELNLSSLELGDSALYFCASSVALGTYEQYFGPGTRLTVT.

In its sample, this clone was seen many times. The read halts 3 residues ahead of the CDR3 end, with the missing end drawn from the germline J gene. V gene TRBV7-2 combines with J gene TRBJ2-1, with 9 bases fitting TRBD2. Trimming cost V 4 bases and J 6 bases; bases outside gene matches: 4. The CDR3 contains 14 residues. CDR1 is SGHTA, CDR2 FQGNSA, per germline. Here the CDR3 reads CASSSPGLANEQFF. Partial CDR3 DNA: TGTGCCAGCAGCTCTCCGGGACTAGCCAATGAG.

Many counts were recorded for this clone. The sequence runs out 3 residues before the end of the CDR3; the remainder is reconstructed from the germline J gene. V usage is TRBV12-3 or TRBV12-4 and J usage is TRBJ2-1, with 14 bases aligning to TRBD2. V lost 4 bases to trimming and J lost 8 bases; unmatched junction nucleotides: 4. This CDR3 is built from 15 residues. CDR3 protein: CASSSTSGRVDEQFF. The part of the CDR3 DNA that was read is TGTGCCAGCAGTTCGACTAGCGGGAGGGTTGATGAG.

This clone was seen ten or more times. The covered CDR3 bases are TGTGCCTGCCAGACTAGCGGGTTTCACAATGAG. Translation: CACQTSGFHNE. The entire CDR3 is CACQTSGFHNEQFF. The chain couples TRBV30 to TRBJ2-1, with 10 bases that match TRBD2. The CDR3 is cut off 3 residues early in the read; its end comes from the germline J gene. Germline V lookup: CDR1 GTSNPN, CDR2 SVGIG (reference sequence). This CDR3 contains 14 residues. The V segment lost 6 bases and the J segment 5 bases; nucleotides outside the gene matches: 7. Supplemented by reference TRBV30 and TRBJ2-1, the full variable domain reads SQTIHQWPATLVQPVGSPLSLECTVEGTSNPNLYWYRQAAGRGLQLLFYSVGIGQISSEVPQNLSASRPQDRQFILSSKKLLLSDSGFYLCACQTSGFHNEQFFGPGTRLTVL.

This clone appeared many times. The observed sequence ends 3 residues before the CDR3 terminus, with the missing tail filled in from the germline J gene. V usage is TRBV18 and J usage is TRBJ1-1; weak D call: TRBD1 (5 bases). The V and J ends lost 2 bases and 4 bases respectively, with 11 bases between them. Germline V gene data show CDR1 as KGHSH and CDR2 as LQKENI. The CDR3 loop spans 14 amino acids. The CDR3: CASSPRGLSTEAFF. The sequenced part of the CDR3 DNA is TGTGCCAGCTCACCAAGGGGACTCTCCACTGAA. Complete variable domain (other parts from reference TRBV18 and TRBJ1-1): NAGVMQNPRHLVRRRGQEARLRCSPMKGHSHVYWYRQLPEEGLKFMVYLQKENIIDESGMPKERFSAEFPKEGPSILRIQQVVRGDSAAYFCASSPRGLSTEAFFGQGTRLTVV.

This clone was detected many times. The CDR3 extends 3 residues past the end of the read, so its final part is completed from the germline J gene. V is TRBV18 and J is TRBJ2-1, with TRBD2 identical over 7 bases. CDR3 length: 15 residues. The junction had 8 bases not matched to a gene; V was cut back by 1 base and J by 8 bases. CDR1 KGHSH and CDR2 LQKENI come from the germline V gene. CDR3 region: CASSPQGLPGDEQFF. CDR3 bases read: TGTGCCAGCTCACCACAGGGACTACCCGGGGATGAG.

This clone has a count of ten or more. The sequenced fragment ends 3 residues before the CDR3 boundary, so the rest is inferred from the germline J gene. The V and J genes are TRBV7-9 and TRBJ1-1; no definite D call. This CDR3 has 14 amino acids. Per the germline V gene, CDR1 is SEHNR and CDR2 is FQNEAQ (reference sequence). The CDR3 DNA, read in part, is TGTGCCAGCGCTGCGGGAGGGTATGGCTCCGAA. The encoded protein is CASAAGGYGSE. The whole CDR3 sequence reads CASAAGGYGSEAFF.

About this clone itself: The CDR3 goes on 3 residues after the read ends, and that part is filled in from the germline J gene. The chain has TRBV30 and TRBJ2-2, with 9 positions matching TRBD1. The germline gives CDR1 GTSNPN, CDR2 SVGIG (reference sequence). CDR3 length equals 14 residues. CDR3 DNA (partial): TGTGCCTGGAGTTTCACATGGACAGGGGCCAAG. Translating gives CAWSFTWTGAK. The complete CDR3 reads CAWSFTWTGAKLFF. Using reference TRBV30 and TRBJ2-2 for the parts outside the CDR3, the full variable domain is SQTIHQWPATLVQPVGSPLSLECTVEGTSNPNLYWYRQAAGRGLQLLFYSVGIGQISSEVPQNLSASRPQDRQFILSSKKLLLSDSGFYLCAWSFTWTGAKLFFGEGSRLTVL.

This clone was seen repeatedly, ten times or more. Partial CDR3 DNA: TGTGCTAGTGGTTCCGCCCCAGGGGGTACCACTGAA. Translation: CASGSAPGGTTE. In full, the CDR3 is CASGSAPGGTTEAFF. This chain links TRBV12-5 with TRBJ1-1; 7 nucleotides agree with TRBD1. The CDR3 is cut off 3 residues early in the read; its end comes from the germline J gene. V gave up 4 bases and J gave up 4 bases; unmatched junction bases: 9. The germline CDR1 and CDR2 sequences are LGHNT and FRNRAP. This CDR3 comprises 15 residues.

This clone was recorded at least ten times. The read falls 3 residues short of the CDR3 end, and the missing part is taken from the germline J gene. The J gene is TRBJ2-7, the V gene TRBV11-3; TRBD1 is a possible D gene (5 bases). This CDR3 has 11 amino acids. V lost 5 bases and J 6 bases, leaving 8 bases between the germline ends. Germline V gene sequence: CDR1 SGHNT, CDR2 YENEEA. The DNA read from the CDR3 is TGTGCCAGCAGCCTGACAGCCGAG. Translating gives CASSLTAE. The full CDR3 protein reads CASSLTAEQYF.

This clone was counted many times. Read sequence stops 3 residues before the CDR3 end, and the germline J gene provides the missing end. This chain links TRBV20-1 with TRBJ2-3, with 9 bases lining up with TRBD2. CDR1 is DFQATT, CDR2 SNEGSKA, per germline (reference sequence). The CDR3 totals 14 residues. V shed 4 bases and J 4 bases; nucleotides not matched to a gene: 6. The CDR3 DNA, read in part, is TGCAGTGCTACCTTAGCGGGAGTGGCAGATACG. Its translation is CSATLAGVADT. The CDR3 as a whole reads CSATLAGVADTQYF.

This clone was counted a few times. The CDR3 extends 3 residues past the end of the read, so its final part is completed from the germline J gene. This rearrangement joins TRBV18 to TRBJ1-1, with unresolved D. The germline V gene has CDR1 KGHSH and CDR2 LQKENI. V was pared by 6 bases and J by 4 bases, with 21 bases between. This CDR3 contains 16 residues. The CDR3 DNA, read in part, is TGTGCCAGCTCCCGAAGGGTCCGGCGCACGACCACTGAA. Its translation: CASSRRVRRTTTE. The entire CDR3 protein reads CASSRRVRRTTTEAFF.

This clone appeared many times. The CDR3 extends 3 residues past the end of the read, so its final part is completed from the germline J gene. The gene calls are TRBV5-1 and TRBJ1-6, with a tentative D call TRBD1 (6 bases). V lost 1 base and J lost 9, with 11 bases in between. This CDR3 region has 14 residues. Germline V gene lookup returns CDR1 SGHRS and CDR2 YFSETQ. The sequenced part of the CDR3 DNA is TGCGCCAGCAGCTTGCAGGGGTACGGTTCACCC. Translated: CASSLQGYGSP. The whole CDR3 reads CASSLQGYGSPLHF.

In this sample, this clone turned up many times. The sequenced part of the CDR3 DNA is TGCGCCAGCAGCGCGGACAACTCCTACGAG. It encodes CASSADNSYE. The CDR3 in its entirety is CASSADNSYEQYF. The chain combines TRBV5-1 with TRBJ2-7, with D possibly matching TRBD1 (5 bases). The read ends 3 residues early relative to the CDR3; the germline J gene fills the gap. Germline CDR1 reads SGHRS; CDR2 reads YFSETQ. The CDR3 covers 13 residues. V lost 4 bases and J 0 bases, leaving 8 bases between the germline ends.

This clone occurred many times. Read data end 3 residues before the CDR3 end; the end is taken from the germline J gene. This same CDR3 is encoded by further DNA sequences in the sample. The chain has TRBV18 and TRBJ2-5; 10 bases align to TRBD1. The CDR3 is 15 amino acids. With V trimmed by 3 bases and J by 3 bases, 4 bases remained unmatched. Germline values: CDR1 KGHSH, CDR2 LQKENI. CDR3 in amino acids: CASSPQTGGKETQYF. The CDR3 DNA, read in part, is TGTGCCAGCTCACCCCAGACAGGGGGCAAAGAGACC.

This clone was seen at least ten times. The CDR3 is cut off 3 residues early in the read; its end comes from the germline J gene. The chain couples TRBV13 to TRBJ2-7, with a tentative D call TRBD2 (5 bases). Germline V lookup: CDR1 PRHDT, CDR2 FYEKMQ (reference sequence). The CDR3 loop spans 15 amino acids. V was pared by 4 bases and J by 4 bases, with 17 bases between. The chain's CDR3 is CASSSFTRTNYEQYF. Partial CDR3 DNA: TGTGCCAGCAGCTCATTCACTAGGACGAATTACGAG.

This clone was observed many times. The CDR3 end falls 3 residues outside the read, so it is completed with the germline J gene. The chain has TRBV5-1 and TRBJ2-2; 11 nucleotides match TRBD2. CDR3 size: 19 residues. J lost 6 bases, V lost 0 bases, and 13 bases had no gene match. Looked up from germline, CDR1 is SGHRS and CDR2 is YFSETQ. Here the CDR3 reads CASSLAASGRRLAAGELFF. Partial CDR3 DNA: TGCGCCAGCAGCTTGGCGGCTAGCGGGAGGAGGTTAGCCGCCGGGGAG.

This clone has at least ten counts. The read terminates 3 residues before the CDR3 end, so the remaining end is supplied by the germline J gene. This sequence joins TRBV7-2 and TRBJ1-5, with 8 bases fitting TRBD1. The junction had 12 bases not matched to a gene; V was cut back by 0 bases and J by 5 bases. The CDR3 covers 18 residues. Germline CDR1 is SGHTA and CDR2 is FQGNSA. The CDR3 DNA, read in part, is TGTGCCAGCAGCTTAGCCCCACCGGGACAGGCAAAGGATCAGCCC. Protein product: CASSLAPPGQAKDQP. The entire CDR3 protein is CASSLAPPGQAKDQPQHF.

This clone occurred many times. Read coverage stops 3 residues before the CDR3 terminus; the germline J gene supplies the remainder. The chain is built from TRBV30 and TRBJ2-6; D may be TRBD1 (5 bases). Germline V gene data show CDR1 as GTSNPN and CDR2 as SVGIG (reference sequence). This CDR3 spans 11 amino acids. The covered CDR3 bases are TGTGCCTGGAGTGGGGCAGGGTTC. It codes for CAWSGAGF. The entire CDR3 sequence reads CAWSGAGFLTF.

This clone was found many times. The CDR3 goes on 3 residues after the read ends, and that part is filled in from the germline J gene. The J gene is TRBJ1-1, the V gene TRBV7-3; D ambiguous. This CDR3 spans 13 amino acids. CDR1 is SGHTA and CDR2 is FQGTGA in the germline V gene. Trimming left V 0 bases short and J 1 base short, with 3 bases between. The CDR3 protein is CASSLTRNTEAFF. The covered CDR3 bases are TGTGCCAGCAGCTTAACCAGGAACACTGAA.

This clone was recorded at least ten times. The CDR3 end lies 3 residues beyond the end of the read and is filled in from the germline J gene. Other DNA sequences of this sample code for an identical CDR3. The rearrangement uses TRBV20-1 and TRBJ2-1; the match to TRBD2 covers 10 bases. The CDR3 loop spans 13 amino acids. The germline gives CDR1 DFQATT, CDR2 SNEGSKA (reference sequence). CDR3 loop: CRPGTSADNEQFF. The sequenced CDR3 bases are TGCAGGCCCGGGACTAGCGCTGACAATGAG.

This clone was found many times. The DNA read from the CDR3 is TGTGCCAGCAGCCTTGAGGGGAGCCTTGTTGGCTCCTACGAG. Residues: CASSLEGSLVGSYE. The entire CDR3 protein reads CASSLEGSLVGSYEQYF. This rearrangement joins TRBV7-4 to TRBJ2-7; TRBD1 or TRBD2 may be the D gene (5 bases each). With the read ending 3 residues before the CDR3 end, the germline J gene is used to fill in that end. Trimming shortened V by 5 bases and J by 0 bases, and 20 bases separated the two germline ends. Germline V lookup: CDR1 SGHVT, CDR2 SQSDAQ. The CDR3 runs 17 residues. Combining the CDR3 with reference TRBV7-4 and TRBJ2-7 gives the whole variable domain GAGVSQSPRYKVAKRGRDVALRCDSISGHVTLYWYRQTLGQGSEVLTYSQSDAQRDKSGRPSGRFSAERPERSVSTLKIQRTEQGDSAVYLCASSLEGSLVGSYEQYFGPGTRLTVT.

There are many counts of this clone. The missing CDR3 end, 3 residues past where the read stops, is filled in from the germline J gene. This chain links TRBV24-1 with TRBJ2-7; tentatively, D is TRBD1 (5 bases). The germline V and J ends were trimmed by 3 bases and 1 base, with 12 bases remaining between them. The CDR3 spans 15 residues. Germline V gene sequence: CDR1 KGHDR, CDR2 SFDVKD. CDR3 DNA (partial): TGTGCCACCAGTGATACGACAGAGAGGTCCTACGAG. This translates into CATSDTTERSYE. The full CDR3 is CATSDTTERSYEQYF.

This clone was observed many times. The read ends 3 residues before the CDR3 terminus; that terminus is restored from the germline J gene. The chain has TRBV20-1 and TRBJ1-1, with TRBD1 as a possible D gene (5 bases). The V end lost 6 bases, the J end lost 3 bases, and 14 bases lay between the germline ends. The CDR3 spans 13 residues. Germline loops: CDR1 DFQATT, CDR2 SNEGSKA (reference sequence). CDR3 protein: CSATQGLDTEAFF. The CDR3 bases that were read are TGCAGTGCCACGCAGGGATTGGACACTGAA.

In its sample, this clone was seen many times. The DNA ends 3 residues before the CDR3 does, and the rest of the CDR3 is filled in from the germline J gene. The gene calls are TRBV7-9 and TRBJ2-2; no clear D gene. V was clipped by 2 bases and J by 6 bases, with 4 bases between them. Germline CDR1 reads SEHNR; CDR2 reads FQNEAQ (reference sequence). The CDR3 has 12 amino acids. Incomplete CDR3 DNA: TGTGCCAGCAGCTTAAGGGCCGGGGAG. Protein: CASSLRAGE. The CDR3 in its entirety is CASSLRAGELFF.